A selection of T cell receptor beta chains follows, all from one sample in a study of T cell responses to AZD1222 COVID-19 vaccine. Sequenced by immunoSEQ multiplex PCR; TCRdb stores in-frame clones only, minus some. The table has 120,000 or so clones, around 92% seen once. The starting material was peripheral blood, obtained on day 0 of AZD1222 vaccination. Source of these receptors: an adult in good health. CDR3s include the opening cysteine and the closing phenylalanine or tryptophan. The D gene is left open where the match is weak. Rows may omit the clone size; those that give it use once, few, many or a size class.

V gene	J gene	clone size	D gene	CDR3 DNA	CDR3 protein
TRBV19	TRBJ2-7	NA	TRBD1	TGTGCCAGTAGTGGCAGGGGGCTGCCCAACTCCTACGAGCAGTACTTC	CASSGRGLPNSYEQYF
TRBV9	TRBJ2-3	NA	NA	TGTGCCAGCAGCACCCGACTAGTTGATACGCAGTATTTT	CASSTRLVDTQYF
TRBV3-1/TRBV3-2	TRBJ1-1	NA	NA	TGTGCCAGCAGCCATATGTCCGGGGCGAAGATGAACACTGAAGCTTTCTTT	CASSHMSGAKMNTEAFF
TRBV27	TRBJ1-5	NA	TRBD1	TGTGCCAGCAGTTTAATCAGGACAGGGGGCGTCGATCAGCCCCAGCATTTT	CASSLIRTGGVDQPQHF
TRBV4-3	TRBJ2-1	NA	NA	TGCGCCAGCAGCCAAGATTCGACGGGCTACAATGAGCAGTTCTTC	CASSQDSTGYNEQFF
TRBV9	TRBJ2-3	NA	NA	TGTGCCAGCAGCGCCGGAGGAGGGGGAGATACGCAGTATTTT	CASSAGGGGDTQYF
TRBV19	TRBJ1-5	once	NA	TGTGCCAGTAGTATTTTACAGCCAAATCAGCCCCAGCATTTT	CASSILQPNQPQHF
TRBV11-2	TRBJ1-2	NA	NA	TGTGCCAGCAGCTTAACAGACGGCTATGGCTACACCTTC	CASSLTDGYGYTF
TRBV27	TRBJ1-1	NA	NA	TGTGCCAGTACGGATGGACAGATGAACACTGAAGCTTTCTTT	CASTDGQMNTEAFF
TRBV28	TRBJ2-7	NA	TRBD2	TGTGCCAGCAGTACCCAAAGACTAGCGGGCTTCTACGAGCAGTACTTC	CASSTQRLAGFYEQYF
TRBV4-1	TRBJ2-7	NA	NA	TGCGCCAGCAGCCTGACCGACCTTCCGGGCGCGAGTGGATTTCAGTACTTC	CASSLTDLPGASGFQYF
TRBV5-6	TRBJ1-1	NA	NA	TGTGCCAGCAGCTTGGGGAGCCTTGAAGCTTTCTTT	CASSLGSLEAFF
TRBV3-1/TRBV3-2	TRBJ2-2	NA	NA	TGTGCCAGCAGCCAAGTCCCCCCGGGCCAGGAGCTGTTTTTT	CASSQVPPGQELFF
TRBV19	TRBJ1-1	NA	NA	TGTGCCAGTAGTATAGATCAAGGCAGGGCATTCAATGAAGCTTTCTTT	CASSIDQGRAFNEAFF